This paragraph reports one T cell receptor beta chain. Its antigen remains unknown. This sample was included in a study of shared clonotypes between healthy human individuals. Study-level background: Plates per donor: three CD4 naive, three CD4 memory, two CD8 naive, one CD8 memory.

There were only Caucasian adults among the donors, and all lived in Nashville, Tennessee. Study-wide points: Memory subsets generally showed lower estimated richness than naive subsets.

With V trimmed by 3 bases and J by 4 bases, 12 bases remained unmatched. In germline, CDR1 is KGHSH, CDR2 LQKENI. This CDR3 comprises 16 residues. Sequencing was performed with immunoSEQ multiplex PCR; in TCRdb, only in-frame clones are kept and a portion is missing. The sample lists fewer than 3 million clones; about nine tenths were seen once. The receptor was isolated from a man between 18 and 29 years old in good health. Some clones in this sample may be carry-over from other donors' samples. Sequencing used naive CD4+ T cells from PBMCs. The sample's subset: CD45RA+ positively selected. This chain joins TRBV18 and TRBJ2-7; 7 bases match TRBD1. The CDR3 DNA reads TGTGCCAGCTCACCTCTACCAGGGGGATCCTCATACGAGCAGTACTTC. Its translation: CASSPLPGGSSYEQYF.